What follows are 25 T cell receptor beta chains derived from one specimen sequenced in a study of cytomegalovirus exposure and HLA in healthy donors (dated by TCRdb to 2015 to 2018). Receptor libraries were prepared by the immunoSEQ multiplex PCR assay. The multiplex PCR relied on a mix of 60 forward primers for TCR Vbeta segments and 13 reverse primers for TCR Jbeta segments. In its TCRdb copy, this immuneACCESS table keeps in-frame sequences only and misses some clones. Where compared with another copy, unresolved V genes explain less than half of these, and the others have no known cause. The sample data list about 140,000 clones, and over 75% of these were observed just once. The top ten clones comprise 1.2% of the sample. Sequencing was carried out using PBMCs. These receptors all come from a female donor in good health and CMV-seronegative.

This clone was counted only a few times. V usage is TRBV15 and J usage is TRBJ1-1; 10 bases are shared with TRBD1. CDR1 is LNHNV, CDR2 YYDKDF, per germline (reference sequence). The V segment lost 8 bases and the J segment 3 bases; nucleotides outside the gene matches: 6. The length of the CDR3 is 14 residues. CDR3 loop: CATRWGTGDTEAFF. CDR3 in DNA: TGTGCCACCCGCTGGGGGACAGGGGACACTGAAGCTTTCTTT.

The rearrangement links TRBV5-1 to TRBJ2-7; D not certain. V dropped 2 bases and J dropped 1 base, with 10 bases sitting between them. Germline V CDR1 and CDR2: SGHRS, YFSETQ. The CDR3 has 14 amino acids. In DNA form, the CDR3 reads TGCGCCAGCAGCTTCACGACTGGGTCCTACGAGCAGTACTTC. Amino acid sequence: CASSFTTGSYEQYF.

A note on this clone: At one boundary the junction diverges from the germline segment, which might be a read error. This chain joins TRBV7-9 and TRBJ2-5, with 8 bases aligning to TRBD2. Germline assignment: CDR1 SEHNR and CDR2 FQNEAQ (reference sequence). CDR3 length: 14 amino acids. The CDR3 region has the DNA TGTGCCAGCACCTTAGGACTAGCTGAAGAGACCCAGTACTTC. Protein sequence: CASTLGLAEETQYF.

The rearrangement uses TRBV2 and TRBJ1-5, with a weak D call TRBD1 (5 bases). CDR1 is SNHLY, CDR2 FYNNEI, per germline. The CDR3 covers 14 residues. The V end lost 7 bases, the J end lost 5 bases, and 15 bases lay between the germline ends. The CDR3 DNA sequence: TGTGCCAGCAAGGGGCAGGGCTATGATCAGCCCCAGCATTTT. It specifies CASKGQGYDQPQHF.

The genes are TRBV11-2 and TRBJ2-7; 9 positions agree with TRBD2. The V gene end was trimmed by 5 bases and the J gene end by 2 bases; junction bases not matched to a gene: 7. Germline V gene sequence: CDR1 SGHAT, CDR2 FQNNGV. The CDR3 runs to 15 residues. CDR3 DNA: TGTGCCAGCAGCGCAGGAGAGCGGGAGGCCTACGAGCAGTACTTC. The encoded protein is CASSAGEREAYEQYF.

V is TRBV19 and J is TRBJ2-7; TRBD2 aligns across 12 bases. From germline, CDR1 is LNHDA and CDR2 SQIVND (reference sequence). Trimming removed 5 bases from V and 4 bases from J; junction bases left unmatched: 3. The length of the CDR3 is 14 residues. The CDR3 sequence is CASSPSGRDYEQYF. CDR3 in DNA: TGTGCCAGTAGTCCTAGCGGGAGGGATTACGAGCAGTACTTC.

The chain combines TRBV5-1 with TRBJ2-2; D is undetermined. The germline gives CDR1 SGHRS, CDR2 YFSETQ. V lost 4 bases to trimming and J lost 1 base, with 8 bases between them. The CDR3 is 14 residues long. The CDR3 bases are TGCGCCAGCAGCATGCCGGGGAACACCGGGGAGCTGTTTTTT. Translation gives CASSMPGNTGELFF.

This sequence joins TRBV2 and TRBJ2-5, with TRBD2 matching 15 bases. This CDR3 is 16 amino acids long. Trimming took 4 bases from V and 5 from J; bases not matched to a gene: 5. Germline V gene lookup returns CDR1 SNHLY and CDR2 FYNNEI. The CDR3: CASSGTSGRAGETQYF. CDR3 coding DNA: TGTGCCAGCAGTGGGACTAGCGGGAGGGCCGGGGAGACCCAGTACTTC.

This chain connects TRBV5-1 to TRBJ2-5; 8 nucleotides match TRBD1. Per the germline V gene, CDR1 is SGHRS and CDR2 is YFSETQ. The ends lost 4 bases at V and 5 bases at J; junction bases unmatched: 7. This CDR3 is built from 14 residues. The CDR3 spells CASSDRQGWETQYF. CDR3 bases: TGCGCCAGCAGCGACAGACAGGGGTGGGAGACCCAGTACTTC.

This chain joins TRBV27 and TRBJ2-1, with a weak D call TRBD1 (5 bases). Per the germline V gene, CDR1 is MNHEY and CDR2 is SMNVEV (reference sequence). This CDR3 is 13 amino acids long. Trimming took 7 bases from V and 3 from J, leaving 10 bases between them. The CDR3 DNA sequence: TGTGCCAGCAAGGACATCCTCTACAATGAGCAGTTCTTC. Its protein is CASKDILYNEQFF.

This chain links TRBV28 with TRBJ2-7; 9 nucleotides line up with TRBD2. Germline values: CDR1 MDHEN, CDR2 SYDVKM. V shed 3 bases and J 5 bases; nucleotides not matched to a gene: 11. The CDR3 is 16 amino acids. DNA of the CDR3: TGTGCCAGCAGTTTGGGGGCGGGGGGGCGTAACAACGAGCAGTACTTC. It translates to CASSLGAGGRNNEQYF.

The chain recombines TRBV21-1 with TRBJ2-5; no DNA check was done on the table's D call, TRBD1. TRBV21-1 is tagged as a pseudogene. This CDR3 has 15 amino acids. This CDR3 is CASSKGQGGKETQYF. The CDR3 nucleotides read TGTGCCAGCAGCAAGGGACAGGGCGGTAAAGAGACCCAGTACTTC.

The genes are TRBV5-1 and TRBJ2-5, with D unresolved. Trimming took 0 bases from V and 2 from J, leaving 8 bases between them. In germline, CDR1 is SGHRS, CDR2 YFSETQ. CDR3 length: 14 amino acids. DNA of the CDR3: TGCGCCAGCAGCTTGGAACAGCCTCAAGAGACCCAGTACTTC. Translating gives CASSLEQPQETQYF. The full variable domain, with the rest looked up from reference TRBV5-1 and TRBJ2-5, is KAGVTQTPRYLIKTRGQQVTLSCSPISGHRSVSWYQQTPGQGLQFLFEYFSETQRNKGNFPGRFSGRQFSNSRSEMNVSTLELGDSALYLCASSLEQPQETQYFGPGTRLLVL.

This chain joins TRBV5-1 and TRBJ2-1, with D perhaps matching TRBD1 (6 bases). V was shortened by 0 bases and J by 6 bases, with 16 bases between the two germline ends. Germline loops: CDR1 SGHRS, CDR2 YFSETQ. The CDR3 length is 16 residues. The CDR3 here is CASSLATGSRRNEQFF. Written as DNA, the CDR3 is TGCGCCAGCAGCTTGGCCACAGGGTCAAGACGCAATGAGCAGTTCTTC.

This clone has only a few counts. The chain uses TRBV7-2 and TRBJ2-2; 14 bases fit TRBD2. Germline V gives CDR1 SGHTA, CDR2 FQGNSA. After removal of 3 bases from V and 5 bases from J, the junction contained 8 bases not matched to a gene. This CDR3 has 18 amino acids. CDR3 amino acids: CASSFGGLAGGGTGELFF. In DNA, the CDR3 is TGTGCCAGCAGCTTTGGCGGACTAGCGGGAGGCGGTACCGGGGAGCTGTTTTTT. The variable domain in full, with the rest retrieved from reference TRBV7-2 and TRBJ2-2, is GAGVSQSPSNKVTEKGKDVELRCDPISGHTALYWYRQSLGQGLEFLIYFQGNSAPDKSGLPSDRFSAERTGGSVSTLTIQRTQQEDSAVYLCASSFGGLAGGGTGELFFGEGSRLTVL.

This clone was counted between two and nine times. The V call is TRBV28, the J call TRBJ1-2; 7 bases are a match to TRBD1. V was clipped by 4 bases and J by 0 bases; unmatched bases: 5. Germline V CDR1 and CDR2: MDHEN, SYDVKM. The CDR3 length is 15 residues. CDR3 protein: CASSSGGGSNYGYTF. Here the CDR3 DNA reads TGTGCCAGCAGTTCCGGAGGGGGCTCTAACTATGGCTACACCTTC.

This clone was observed a single time. The chain recombines TRBV11-2 with TRBJ2-7; maybe TRBD1 (6 bases). CDR3 length: 14 residues. Germline-derived CDR1 and CDR2 are SGHAT and FQNNGV. The ends were cut back, 1 base at V and 3 bases at J, with 10 bases in the middle. CDR3 loop: CASSLVYRDYEQYF. The CDR3 nucleotides read TGTGCCAGCAGCTTAGTTTACAGGGACTACGAGCAGTACTTC.

The chain is built from TRBV5-6 and TRBJ2-7; maybe TRBD2 (7 bases). Germline CDR1 reads SGHDT; CDR2 reads YYEEEE. The length of the CDR3 is 15 residues. The V gene lost 1 base and the J gene lost 3 bases, with 14 bases spanning the gap. CDR3 protein: CASSLSGGGNYEQYF. The CDR3 bases are TGTGCCAGCAGCTTGTCGGGGGGCGGAAACTACGAGCAGTACTTC.

The chain carries TRBV4-1 and TRBJ1-4; D is undetermined. The CDR3 covers 14 residues. Deletions cut 5 bases from V and 4 bases from J, with 11 bases between. CDR1 MGHRA and CDR2 YSYEKL come from the germline V gene. CDR3 loop: CASSVREYNEKLFF. CDR3 nucleotide sequence: TGCGCCAGCAGCGTCCGGGAGTATAATGAAAAACTGTTTTTT.

V and J are TRBV5-1 and TRBJ1-1; tentatively, D is TRBD1 (6 bases). Trimming took 4 bases from V and 4 from J, leaving 11 bases between them. This CDR3 spans 13 amino acids. CDR1 SGHRS and CDR2 YFSETQ come from the germline V gene. CDR3 coding DNA: TGCGCCAGCAGCGGGGACACATTCACTGAAGCTTTCTTT. Its protein is CASSGDTFTEAFF.

The chain has TRBV5-1 and TRBJ2-1, with 8 bases aligning to TRBD2. The CDR3 length is 14 residues. J lost 8 bases, V lost 4 bases, and 8 bases had no gene match. Germline lookup yields CDR1 SGHRS and CDR2 YFSETQ. As DNA, the CDR3 is TGCGCCAGCAGCCCTGGACTAGCTGGCGATGAGCAGTTCTTC. It specifies CASSPGLAGDEQFF.

This chain uses TRBV6-5 with TRBJ2-5; D perhaps matches TRBD1 (5 bases). This CDR3 is built from 13 residues. The germline gives CDR1 MNHEY, CDR2 SVGAGI. Trimming took off 0 bases at V and 5 bases at J, with 7 bases between the two ends. DNA of the CDR3: TGTGCCAGCAGTTACTCGAAGGGGGAGACCCAGTACTTC. This sequence encodes CASSYSKGETQYF.

This clone has only a few counts. The CDR3 loop is CSVDLLVDEGGADTDTQYF. CDR3 bases: TGCAGCGTTGACCTTCTGGTAGATGAAGGGGGGGCGGACACAGATACGCAGTATTTT. The chain has TRBV29-1 and TRBJ2-3; D might be TRBD2 (7 bases). The CDR3 has 19 residues. CDR1 is SQVTM, CDR2 ANQGSEA, per germline. The ends were cut back, 3 bases at V and 2 bases at J, with 27 bases in the middle.

This sequence joins TRBV18 and TRBJ2-5, with no clear D. CDR1 and CDR2 (germline): KGHSH, LQKENI. V shed 5 bases and J shed 5 bases, with 12 bases lying between them. This CDR3 is 13 amino acids long. This CDR3 is CASSVTTMETQYF. CDR3 DNA: TGTGCCAGCTCAGTGACAACCATGGAGACCCAGTACTTC. The full variable domain, completed using reference TRBV18 and TRBJ2-5, is NAGVMQNPRHLVRRRGQEARLRCSPMKGHSHVYWYRQLPEEGLKFMVYLQKENIIDESGMPKERFSAEFPKEGPSILRIQQVVRGDSAAYFCASSVTTMETQYFGPGTRLLVL.

This chain uses TRBV11-2 with TRBJ2-1, with 15 bases matching TRBD2. Germline V gene data show CDR1 as SGHAT and CDR2 as FQNNGV. Trimming removed 4 bases from V and 3 bases from J; junction bases left unmatched: 7. This CDR3 is 18 amino acids long. For the CDR3, the DNA is TGTGCCAGCAGCTACATCCCGGGACTAGCGGGAGGCTACAATGAGCAGTTCTTC. As protein: CASSYIPGLAGGYNEQFF.